This is a list of T cell receptor beta chains from one sample in a study of T-cell memory formation after mild COVID-19. TCRdb called the 5' RACE reads again in MiXCR, with one record for every CDR3 protein. The repertoire has about half a million distinct CDR3 sequences, about 20% of them found once; the top ten carry 10% to 15%. The specimen sequenced was PBMCs or a T cell subset sorted from them (not recorded which). The receptors stem from an adult woman who had mild COVID-19 (a few samples of this study predate the infection). Cell type and time point are not known. Each CDR3 is given with its conserved first and last residue. The order of the fields is J gene, D gene, clone size, V gene, CDR3 DNA, CDR3 protein. D genes are given only for firm matches. The size of a clone is reported for some rows only, either as once, few or many, or as a class for expanded clones.

>TRBJ2-3|.|.|TRBV30
TGTGCCTGGGAAGCAGCCACAGATACGCAGTATTTT
CAWEAATDTQYF
>TRBJ2-4|.|.|TRBV12-3/TRBV12-4
TGTGCCAGCAGTTCTGCCGGGGGCATTCAGTACTTC
CASSSAGGIQYF
>TRBJ1-1|.|.|TRBV7-2
TGTGCCAGCAACCTATCTGGGGCGGGGGTTGCTTTCTTT
CASNLSGAGVAFF
>TRBJ2-3|TRBD2|.|TRBV7-8
TGTGCCAGCAGCTTAAAGTTCCTAGCGGGAGAAGATGGGCAGTATTTT
CASSLKFLAGEDGQYF
>TRBJ1-1|.|.|TRBV20-1
TGCAGTGCGGGGCCTAACCTGAACACTGAAGCTTTCTTT
CSAGPNLNTEAFF
>TRBJ1-2|.|.|TRBV4-3
TGCGCCAGCAGCCAAGATCTAAATCAAGGCTACACCTTC
CASSQDLNQGYTF
>TRBJ2-2|.|.|TRBV12-3/TRBV12-4
TGTGCCGCAGGGCTAGCCTACACCGGGGAGCTGTTTTTT
CAAGLAYTGELFF
>TRBJ2-2|.|many|TRBV6-5
TGTGCCAGCAGTCGTACAGGGACCACCGGGGAGCTGTTTTTT
CASSRTGTTGELFF
>TRBJ1-1|.|.|TRBV6-5
TGTGCCAGCAGCATTGCGGGGATGACTGAAGCTTTCTTT
CASSIAGMTEAFF
>TRBJ2-5|.|.|TRBV7-2
TGTGCCAGCAGCTTGCGGGCCCTGAAAGAGACCCAGTACTTC
CASSLRALKETQYF
>TRBJ2-7|TRBD1|.|TRBV4-3
TGCGCCAGCAGCCGAATGACAGGGGCAGCCTACGAGCAGTACTTC
CASSRMTGAAYEQYF
>TRBJ2-3|.|.|TRBV7-2
TGTGCCAGCAGCTTTGCGGGGATAAGCACAGATACGCAGTATTTT
CASSFAGISTDTQYF
>TRBJ1-5|.|.|TRBV7-9
TGTGCCAGCAGCTTAGGAGCGTCTCTGAACCAGCCCCAGCATTTT
CASSLGASLNQPQHF
>TRBJ2-7|.|.|TRBV3-1
TGTGCCAGCAGCCAAGCGGGAGAGCAGTACTTC
CASSQAGEQYF
>TRBJ2-3|TRBD2|many|TRBV5-1
TGCGCCAGCAGCTTGGGGTCTAGCGGGAACACAGATACGCAGTATTTT
CASSLGSSGNTDTQYF
>TRBJ2-7|.|.|TRBV19
TGTGCCAGTAGAGCAGGGGGGTCGGAATGGGAGCAGTACTTC
CASRAGGSEWEQYF
>TRBJ2-7|TRBD1|few|TRBV5-4
TGTGCCAGCAGCTTGATCGGGACAGGAGACGAGCAGTACTTC
CASSLIGTGDEQYF
>TRBJ2-5|.|.|TRBV3-1
TGTGCCAGCAGCCAAGTTAGTTACTCTCCACGAGAGACCCAGTACTTC
CASSQVSYSPRETQYF
>TRBJ2-1|TRBD2|.|TRBV6-2/TRBV6-3
TGTGCCAGCAGACACCTGGGGCTAGCGGGAGACAATGAGCAGTTCTTC
CASRHLGLAGDNEQFF
>TRBJ2-3|.|few|TRBV12-3/TRBV12-4
TGTGCCAGCAGTTTAGCGCTGGGGGTTAGGAACACAGATACGCAGTATTTT
CASSLALGVRNTDTQYF
>TRBJ1-2|.|few|TRBV20-1
TGCAGTGCGACGTTAAACAAGGATGGCTACACCTTC
CSATLNKDGYTF
>TRBJ2-3|TRBD2|.|TRBV9
TGTGCCAGCAGCGTTGCTAGCGGGTCTACAGATACGCAGTATTTT
CASSVASGSTDTQYF